This T cell receptor (beta chain) was sequenced for a study of blood T cells in healthy people across ages. Study as a whole: Per two T cells, template switching captured roughly one barcoded beta molecule.

This clonotype was observed a few times. Through a sample-barcoded 5' primer and a J-beta primer mix, a second PCR was run for roughly 7 to 11 cycles. Each of the cDNA molecules was tagged by a template-switch adaptor with 12 random nucleotides. Each CDR3 protein gets one entry after TCRdb re-called the 5' RACE reads with MiXCR. In the table there are nearly 1 million distinct CDR3 sequences, roughly half of which are singletons. The germline CDR1 and CDR2 sequences are DFQATT and SNEGSKA (reference sequence). The CDR3 sequence is 15 residues long. V dropped 2 bases and J dropped 7 bases, with 21 bases sitting between them. Per sample, a minimum of 6 million PBMCs were isolated.

Sequencing was performed on blood. V is TRBV20-1 and J is TRBJ2-7; either TRBD1 or TRBD2 may fit D (5 bases each). The sequence derives from a woman aged 60-75 years in good health. The CDR3 protein is CSARISGTPTREQYF. In DNA, the CDR3 is TGCAGTGCTAGAATTTCCGGGACCCCTACGAGGGAGCAGTACTTC.